This T cell receptor (beta chain) is from a study of T cell clonality in common variable immunodeficiency (dated by TCRdb to between 2015 and 2017). Results and caveats for the whole study, not just this receptor: Patient heterogeneity within the CVID cohort put limits on correlating repertoire features with clinical complications. CVID subjects shared fewer TCRbeta clones with each other than healthy controls did (p < 0.0001). According to the authors, figuring out what caused the increased clonality in CVID would require sequencing the repertoires of T cell subpopulations. Compared with healthy controls, CVID subjects showed increased TCRbeta clonality (t-test p = 0.018), a feature most characteristic of about a third of subjects. Fewer deletions and N-nucleotide insertions were reportedly observed in CVID TCRbeta sequences, and highly modified clones with 13 or more V deletions were reportedly absent from CVID TCRbeta sequences. Despite equal DNA input, controls averaged about 81,820 unique sequences per sample versus about 30,000 in CVID samples.

Concerning this clone: Its target antigen remains unknown. Read data end 3 residues before the CDR3 end; the end is taken from the germline J gene.

Inclusive of the bounding cysteine and phenylalanine, the CDR3 is 13 residues long. Of the CDR3's DNA, 30 bases were read; they are in frame from base 1. Looking up the germline V gene yields CDR1 MRHNA and CDR2 SNTAGT. V is pruned by 4 bases and J by 5 bases, leaving 1 base of the junction without a gene match. CVID was diagnosed by standard criteria: serum IgG, IgA and/or IgM reduced below normal range, plus specific antibody deficiency. A total of roughly 46 subjects (about 15 female and around 29 male; age range roughly 9 to 64 years, mean age around 41) were included in the CVID group. Both CVID patients and healthy controls were predominantly of Caucasian heritage. At the time of study participation, every CVID subject had been on replacement immunoglobulin therapy for at least one year. At blood collection, none of the CVID subjects was ill or on immunomodulatory or immunosuppressive medication. Heparinized peripheral whole blood samples of about 5 to 9 ml were collected from each donor. Genomic DNA from adults with common variable immune deficiency (CVID) and from healthy adult controls was used for sequencing of TCRbeta CDR3 repertoires. To isolate peripheral blood mononuclear cells, diluted blood was subjected to density centrifugation over Hypaque 1077 or Ficoll-Paque. Genomic DNA was obtained from unsorted mononuclear cells through either Qiagen column purification or a centrifugation-based method.

For sequencing input, CVID and control samples contributed equivalent amounts of genomic DNA. For every sample, a 60 bp segment covering the rearranged TCRbeta CDR3 region was amplified and then sequenced. TCRbeta amplification used the immunoSEQ assay, a bias-corrected multiplex PCR with high-throughput sequencing. As for the authors' bioinformatics: Every unique nucleotide sequence was considered a clone and was annotated with V, D and J genes, copy number and frequency. Sequences were labeled productive if in frame, and non-productive if out of frame or containing stop codons. Clonality was calculated from Shannon's entropy as previously described. The predicted amino acid sequences of productive clones were used to derive mean CDR3 Kyte-Doolittle hydropathy. Hierarchical clustering of scaled V gene usage was performed with the R hclust function using Manhattan distance and complete linkage. Sharing of clones by CDR3 amino acid sequence was evaluated by resampling 12 repertoires per group over 100 rounds. The repertoires were searched for about 68 published EBV-specific TCRbeta sequences and almost 250 published CMV-specific TCRbeta sequences. After a couple of CVID samples that produced fewer than 10,000 sequences were dropped from the analysis, 35 to 45 CVID repertoires remained. The immuneACCESS repertoire file appears here via TCRdb, limited to in-frame rearrangements. These files lack a portion of the clones; in checked studies, under half of the deficit traces to unresolved V genes, and the cause of the others is not known. For V, J and clone size, that table is used; D and trimming come from the DNA. Across this sample, around 30,000 clones were tabulated and none appeared just once. Jointly, the top ten make up about 26% of the sample.

The receptor comes from a human donor with common variable immunodeficiency. Recombination linked TRBV6-4 to TRBJ2-1; 8 middle bases align to TRBD1. Specimen: peripheral blood mononuclear cells. The CDR3 region: CASSADRDNEQFF. Incomplete CDR3 DNA: TGTGCCAGCAGTGCGGACAGGGACAATGAG.